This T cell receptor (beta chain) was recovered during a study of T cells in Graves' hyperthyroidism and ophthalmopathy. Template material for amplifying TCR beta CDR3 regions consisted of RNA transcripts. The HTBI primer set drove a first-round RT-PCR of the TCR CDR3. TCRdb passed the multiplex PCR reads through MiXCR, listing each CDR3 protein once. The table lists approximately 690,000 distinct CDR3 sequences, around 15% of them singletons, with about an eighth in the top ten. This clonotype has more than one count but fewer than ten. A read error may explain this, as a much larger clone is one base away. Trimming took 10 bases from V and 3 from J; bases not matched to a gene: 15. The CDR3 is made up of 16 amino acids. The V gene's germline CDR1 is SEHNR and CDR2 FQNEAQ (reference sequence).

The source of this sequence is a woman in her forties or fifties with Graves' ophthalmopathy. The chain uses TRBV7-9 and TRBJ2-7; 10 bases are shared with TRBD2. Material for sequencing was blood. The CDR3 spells CANSHRSGLADYEQYF. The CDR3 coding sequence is TGTGCCAACAGTCACCGGTCTGGACTAGCGGACTACGAGCAGTACTTC.